A selection of T cell receptor beta chains follows, all from one sample in a study of T cell responses to AZD1222 COVID-19 vaccine. Libraries were prepared by immunoSEQ multiplex PCR; TCRdb keeps only in-frame clonotypes and omits some of them. The repertoire holds nearly 200,000 clones, with approximately 95% as singletons. This specimen was peripheral blood, taken 28 days after the second AZD1222 dose. The receptors here all came from an adult who received the AZD1222 COVID-19 vaccine. Both conserved end residues are trimmed from each CDR3. The D gene is left open where the match is weak.

D gene	V gene	CDR3 length	J gene	CDR3 protein
.	TRBV14	14	TRBJ2-1	ASSLLGEPHQNEQF
.	TRBV28	12	TRBJ1-5	ASSPPPLGQPQH
TRBD2	TRBV7-9	16	TRBJ2-7	ASSSSQLAGVSSYEQY
.	TRBV6-2/TRBV6-3	12	TRBJ2-3	ASSYRGGTDTQY
.	TRBV15	15	TRBJ1-2	ATRFHHTDSLFGGYT
.	TRBV7-7	11	TRBJ2-5	ASSQGGQETQY
TRBD1	TRBV6-5	13	TRBJ1-2	ASRLGAGQGAGYT
.	TRBV3-1/TRBV3-2	11	TRBJ2-1	ASSQDRVNEQF
TRBD1	TRBV12-3/TRBV12-4	11	TRBJ1-2	ASREGQSYGYT
.	TRBV7-2	13	TRBJ2-1	ASSLAGTVPYGQF
.	TRBV7-9	12	TRBJ2-2	ASSFGTNTGELF
.	TRBV19	11	TRBJ1-1	ASTPSGDTEAF
TRBD1	TRBV6-5	13	TRBJ1-4	ASSYTGGEGEKLF
.	TRBV19	13	TRBJ1-5	ASRPQGTSNQPQH
.	TRBV30	12	TRBJ1-5	AWSRQASNQPQH
.	TRBV18	11	TRBJ1-2	ASSPSGVNGYT
.	TRBV27	13	TRBJ1-5	ASSLSAPTPQPQH
TRBD1	TRBV7-8	14	TRBJ1-4	ASSLVRQGPNEKLF
.	TRBV6-5	11	TRBJ1-1	ASRPIKNTEAF
.	TRBV15	12	TRBJ1-2	ATSRDRGNSGYT
.	TRBV3-1/TRBV3-2	11	TRBJ1-2	ASGFQGGYGYT
.	TRBV2	14	TRBJ1-3	ASSALDRRSGNTIY
.	TRBV19	12	TRBJ1-3	ASLSGSTGNTIY
TRBD1	TRBV3-1/TRBV3-2	11	TRBJ1-2	ATSGQGNYGYT
.	TRBV27	11	TRBJ2-7	ASSGVAGPEQY
.	TRBV29-1	11	TRBJ1-2	SGGEGGGYGYT
TRBD1	TRBV6-5	13	TRBJ1-6	ASSQSGTGGSPLH
TRBD1	TRBV12-5	11	TRBJ2-1	ASGLYRGHEQF
TRBD1	TRBV19	13	TRBJ1-1	ASSISDRVGTEAF
.	TRBV7-2	10	TRBJ1-1	ASSFLNTEAF
.	TRBV10-3	13	TRBJ1-6	AISGTGTDNSPLH
.	TRBV14	17	TRBJ2-6	ASSQDGWLGDSGANVLT
.	TRBV6-5	11	TRBJ2-5	ASRRTNQETQY
TRBD1	TRBV5-1	13	TRBJ1-1	ASSLETGGVTEAF
.	TRBV12-3/TRBV12-4	11	TRBJ1-2	ASSFEGFYGYT
.	TRBV12-3/TRBV12-4	11	TRBJ2-7	ASSLSGGYEQY
.	TRBV24-1	13	TRBJ1-1	ATSDSRGVNTEAF
.	TRBV7-2	12	TRBJ2-2	ASTPGAYSGELF
TRBD2	TRBV3-1/TRBV3-2	14	TRBJ2-6	ASSQSGTMGANVLT
.	TRBV3-1/TRBV3-2	13	TRBJ1-6	ASSPRAGVYSPLH
.	TRBV18	11	TRBJ1-3	ASSPGVEDTIY
.	TRBV6-1	16	TRBJ1-2	ASSEALRWTLRDYGYT
.	TRBV29-1	12	TRBJ1-1	SAVGLGGNTEAF
TRBD1	TRBV12-3/TRBV12-4	11	TRBJ1-2	ASLPGQGAGYT
TRBD1	TRBV7-6	15	TRBJ1-4	ASSPPLRTGPNEKLF